In its sample, the clone carrying this TCR beta chain was seen a few times. Here immunoSEQ multiplex PCR was the method, and the copy in TCRdb shows in-frame clones only, minus some. The sample yields more than 120,000 clones, 91% seen once. These data belong to a study of control samples from healthy donors and cancer patients. V lost 6 bases, J lost 5 bases, and 11 bases lay in between. The CDR3 extends over 13 amino acids. Germline CDR1 reads MNHEY; CDR2 reads SMNVEV (reference sequence). The chain has TRBV27 and TRBJ1-5; D not certain. Sequencing input: blood. The source of this sequence is a man under 40 in good health. The CDR3 sequence is CASRLGGDQPQHF. DNA for the CDR3: TGTGCCAGCAGGCTCGGAGGAGATCAGCCCCAGCATTTT.